This TCR beta chain comes out of a study of beta chain features in type 1 diabetes. The study's findings and limits: The study found fewer insertions and more deletions at VDJ junctions in type 1 diabetes patients. Across all four CD4+ subsets, people with type 1 diabetes showed modestly shorter TCRB CDR3s.

cDNA synthesis used the whole RNA isolate, giving expressed TCRB sequences. Sequenced naive, central memory and regulatory T cell samples produced an average of around 4 million reads. This table comes from immunoSEQ multiplex PCR, and its TCRdb copy is limited to in-frame clones, with some not included. The table lists about 900,000 clones, roughly 15% of them singletons. Germline V gene lookup returns CDR1 LNHNV and CDR2 YYDKDF (reference sequence). V gave up 6 bases and J gave up 7 bases; unmatched junction bases: 11. CDR3 length equals 15 residues. This clone has only a few counts. Antigen specificity is unknown.

The rearrangement joins TRBV15 to TRBJ2-1, with TRBD2 matching over 8 bases. Sequenced input: naive CD4+ T cells from blood. The source of this sequence is a woman younger than 35 in good health. CDR3 sequence (DNA): TGTGCCACCAGTCCCGCGGGAGGCCGGTGGAATGAGCAGTTCTTC. Translating it yields CATSPAGGRWNEQFF.